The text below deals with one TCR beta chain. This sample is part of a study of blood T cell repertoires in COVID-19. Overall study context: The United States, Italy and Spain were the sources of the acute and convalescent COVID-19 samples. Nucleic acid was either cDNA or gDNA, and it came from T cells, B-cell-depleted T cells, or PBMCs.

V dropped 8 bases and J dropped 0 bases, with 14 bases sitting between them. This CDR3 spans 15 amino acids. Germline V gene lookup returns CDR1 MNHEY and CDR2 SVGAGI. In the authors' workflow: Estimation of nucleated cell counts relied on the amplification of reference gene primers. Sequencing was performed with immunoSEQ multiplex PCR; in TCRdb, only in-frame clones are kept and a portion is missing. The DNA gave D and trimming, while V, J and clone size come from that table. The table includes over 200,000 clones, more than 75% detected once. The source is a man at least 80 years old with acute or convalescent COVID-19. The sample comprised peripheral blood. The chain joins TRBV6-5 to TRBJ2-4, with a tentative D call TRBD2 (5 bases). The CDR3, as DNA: TGTGCCAGCCTACGGACTGATCTAGCCAAAAACATTCAGTACTTC. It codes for CASLRTDLAKNIQYF.